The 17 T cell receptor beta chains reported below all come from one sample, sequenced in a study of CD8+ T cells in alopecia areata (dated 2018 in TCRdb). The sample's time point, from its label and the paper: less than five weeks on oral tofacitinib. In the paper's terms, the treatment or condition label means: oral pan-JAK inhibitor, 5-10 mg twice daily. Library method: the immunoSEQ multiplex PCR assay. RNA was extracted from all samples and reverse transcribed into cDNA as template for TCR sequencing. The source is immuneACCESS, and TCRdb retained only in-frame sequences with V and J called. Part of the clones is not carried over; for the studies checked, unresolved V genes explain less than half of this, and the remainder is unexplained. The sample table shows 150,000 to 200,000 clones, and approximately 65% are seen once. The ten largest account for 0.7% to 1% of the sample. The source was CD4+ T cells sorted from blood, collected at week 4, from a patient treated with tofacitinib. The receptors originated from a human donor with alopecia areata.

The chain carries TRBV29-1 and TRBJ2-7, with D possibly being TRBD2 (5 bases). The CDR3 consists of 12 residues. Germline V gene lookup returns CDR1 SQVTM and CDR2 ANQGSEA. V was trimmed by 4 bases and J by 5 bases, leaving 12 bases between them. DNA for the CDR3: TGCAGCGTTGGTACGGGGAGCAACGAGCAGTACTTC. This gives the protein CSVGTGSNEQYF.

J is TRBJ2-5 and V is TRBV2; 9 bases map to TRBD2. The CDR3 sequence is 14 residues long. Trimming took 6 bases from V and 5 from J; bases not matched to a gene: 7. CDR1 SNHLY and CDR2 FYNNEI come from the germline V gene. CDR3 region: CASSGSGGGETQYF. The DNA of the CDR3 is TGTGCCAGCAGCGGTAGCGGGGGTGGGGAGACCCAGTACTTC.

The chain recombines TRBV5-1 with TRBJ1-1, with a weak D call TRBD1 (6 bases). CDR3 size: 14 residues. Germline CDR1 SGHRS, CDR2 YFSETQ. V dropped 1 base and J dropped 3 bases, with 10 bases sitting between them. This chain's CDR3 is CASSLWNRDTEAFF. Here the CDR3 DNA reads TGCGCCAGCAGCTTGTGGAACAGGGACACTGAAGCTTTCTTT.

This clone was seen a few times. The CDR3 spells CASSPTIGSGNTIYF. As DNA, the CDR3 is TGCGCCAGCAGCCCTACGATCGGGTCTGGAAACACCATATATTTT. V and J are TRBV5-1 and TRBJ1-3; no reliable D call. The V end lost 4 bases, the J end lost 1 base, and 12 bases lay between the germline ends. The CDR3 has 15 residues. The germline CDR1 and CDR2 sequences are SGHRS and YFSETQ.

In DNA, the CDR3 is TGTGCCAGCAGTTACGGAGGTGGAGAGACCCAGTACTTC. This sequence encodes CASSYGGGETQYF. This rearrangement joins TRBV6-6 to TRBJ2-5; tentative D call: TRBD2 (5 bases). CDR1 is MNHNY, CDR2 SVGAGI, per germline (reference sequence). CDR3 length: 13 amino acids. V was shortened by 2 bases and J by 4 bases, with 8 bases between the two germline ends.

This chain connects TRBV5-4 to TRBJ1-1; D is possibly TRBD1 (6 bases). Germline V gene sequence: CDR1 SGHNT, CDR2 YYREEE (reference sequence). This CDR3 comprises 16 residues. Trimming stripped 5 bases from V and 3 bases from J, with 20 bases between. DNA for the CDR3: TGTGCCAGCAGAAGAACGACAGGAAAGGCATACACTGAAGCTTTCTTT. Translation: CASRRTTGKAYTEAFF. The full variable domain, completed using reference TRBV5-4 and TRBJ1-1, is ETGVTQSPTHLIKTRGQQVTLRCSSQSGHNTVSWYQQALGQGPQFIFQYYREEENGRGNFPPRFSGLQFPNYSSELNVNALELDDSALYLCASRRTTGKAYTEAFFGQGTRLTVV.

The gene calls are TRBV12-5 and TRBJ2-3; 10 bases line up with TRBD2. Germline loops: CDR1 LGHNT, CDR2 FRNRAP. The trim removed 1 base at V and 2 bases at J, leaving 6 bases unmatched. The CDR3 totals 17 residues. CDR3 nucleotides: TGTGCTAGTGGTTTGGGAATAGCGGGGGGCTCCACAGATACGCAGTATTTT. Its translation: CASGLGIAGGSTDTQYF.

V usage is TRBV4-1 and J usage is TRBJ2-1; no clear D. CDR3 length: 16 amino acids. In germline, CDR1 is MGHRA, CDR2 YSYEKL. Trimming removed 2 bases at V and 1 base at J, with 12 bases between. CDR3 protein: CASSQLDMVSYNEQFF. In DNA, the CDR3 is TGCGCCAGCAGCCAATTAGACATGGTTTCCTACAATGAGCAGTTCTTC.

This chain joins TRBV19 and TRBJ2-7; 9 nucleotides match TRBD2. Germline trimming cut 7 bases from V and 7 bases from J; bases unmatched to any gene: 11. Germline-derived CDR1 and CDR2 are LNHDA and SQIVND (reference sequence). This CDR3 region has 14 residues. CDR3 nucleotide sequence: TGTGCCAGTAACCCGGGACTAGCTTCGGGTGAGCAGTACTTC. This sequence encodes CASNPGLASGEQYF. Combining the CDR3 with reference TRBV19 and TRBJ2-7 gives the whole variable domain DGGITQSPKYLFRKEGQNVTLSCEQNLNHDAMYWYRQDPGQGLRLIYYSQIVNDFQKGDIAEGYSVSREKKESFPLTVTSAQKNPTAFYLCASNPGLASGEQYFGPGTRLTVT.

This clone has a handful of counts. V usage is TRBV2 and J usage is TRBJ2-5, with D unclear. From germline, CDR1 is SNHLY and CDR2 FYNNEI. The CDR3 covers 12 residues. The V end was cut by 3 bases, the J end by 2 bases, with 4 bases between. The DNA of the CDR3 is TGTGCCAGCAGTGAGATTCAAGAGACCCAGTACTTC. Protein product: CASSEIQETQYF. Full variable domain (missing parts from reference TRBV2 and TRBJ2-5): EPEVTQTPSHQVTQMGQEVILRCVPISNHLYFYWYRQILGQKVEFLVSFYNNEISEKSEIFDDQFSVERPDGSNFTLKIRSTKLEDSAMYFCASSEIQETQYFGPGTRLLVL.

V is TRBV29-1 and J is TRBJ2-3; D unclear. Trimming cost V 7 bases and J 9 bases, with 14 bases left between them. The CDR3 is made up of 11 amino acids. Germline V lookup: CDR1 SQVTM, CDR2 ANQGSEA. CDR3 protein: CSARAKLTQYF. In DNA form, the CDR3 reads TGCAGCGCCCGAGCCAAGTTAACGCAGTATTTT.

DNA for the CDR3: TGTGCCAGCAGCCCCGAGCGGGGGATATGGAATGAGCAGTTCTTC. It yields the protein CASSPERGIWNEQFF. This chain joins TRBV7-2 and TRBJ2-1; the match to TRBD2 covers 8 bases. Germline loops: CDR1 SGHTA, CDR2 FQGNSA. V was pared by 5 bases and J by 7 bases, with 10 bases of the junction left unmatched. The CDR3 loop spans 15 amino acids.

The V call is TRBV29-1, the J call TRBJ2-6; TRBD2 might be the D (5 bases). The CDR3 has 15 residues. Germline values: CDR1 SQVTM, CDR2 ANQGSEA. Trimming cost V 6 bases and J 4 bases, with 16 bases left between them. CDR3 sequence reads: CSVRVLPGGANVLTF. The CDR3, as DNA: TGCAGCGTCCGGGTTCTCCCGGGGGGGGCCAACGTCCTGACTTTC.

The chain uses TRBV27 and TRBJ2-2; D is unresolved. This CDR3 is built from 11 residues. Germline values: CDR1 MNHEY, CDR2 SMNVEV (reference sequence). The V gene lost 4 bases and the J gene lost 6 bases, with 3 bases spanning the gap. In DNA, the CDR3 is TGTGCCAGCAGTTCCGCCGGGGAGCTGTTTTTT. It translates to CASSSAGELFF.

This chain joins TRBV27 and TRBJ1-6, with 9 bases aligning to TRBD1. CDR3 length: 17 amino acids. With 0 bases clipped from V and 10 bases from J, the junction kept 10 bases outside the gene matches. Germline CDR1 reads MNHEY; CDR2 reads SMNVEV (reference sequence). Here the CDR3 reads CASSLSPGTGGASPLHF. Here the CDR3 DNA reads TGTGCCAGCAGTTTATCTCCAGGCACAGGGGGCGCATCACCCCTCCACTTT.

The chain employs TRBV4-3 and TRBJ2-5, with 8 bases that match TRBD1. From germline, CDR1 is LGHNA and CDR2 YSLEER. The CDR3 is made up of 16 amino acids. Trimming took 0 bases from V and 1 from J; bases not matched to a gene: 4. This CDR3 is CASSQEPGQGQETQYF. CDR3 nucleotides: TGCGCCAGCAGCCAAGAACCCGGACAGGGCCAAGAGACCCAGTACTTC.

The CDR3 protein is CAWSVGLAGDTGELFF. As DNA, the CDR3 is TGTGCCTGGAGTGTGGGGCTAGCGGGGGACACCGGGGAGCTGTTTTTT. V usage is TRBV30 and J usage is TRBJ2-2; 10 positions agree with TRBD2. From germline, CDR1 is GTSNPN and CDR2 SVGIG (reference sequence). The CDR3 has 16 amino acids. J was trimmed by 3 bases and V by 0 bases; bases with no gene match: 4.